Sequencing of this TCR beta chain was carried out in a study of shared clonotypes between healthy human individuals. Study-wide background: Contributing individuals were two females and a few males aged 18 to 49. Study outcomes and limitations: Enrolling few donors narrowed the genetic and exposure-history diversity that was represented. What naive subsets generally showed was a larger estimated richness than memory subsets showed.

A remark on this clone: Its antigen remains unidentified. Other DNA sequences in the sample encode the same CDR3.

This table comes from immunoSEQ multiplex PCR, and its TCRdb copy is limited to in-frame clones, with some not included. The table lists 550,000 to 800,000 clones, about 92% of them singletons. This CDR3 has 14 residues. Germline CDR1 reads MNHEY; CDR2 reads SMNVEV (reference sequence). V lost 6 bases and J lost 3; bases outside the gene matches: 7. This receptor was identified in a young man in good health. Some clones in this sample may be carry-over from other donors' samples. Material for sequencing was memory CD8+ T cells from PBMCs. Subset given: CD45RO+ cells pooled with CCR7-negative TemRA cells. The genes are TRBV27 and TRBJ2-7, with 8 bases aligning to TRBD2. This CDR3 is CASSLAGPIYEQYF. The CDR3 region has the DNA TGTGCCAGCAGCTTAGCGGGACCCATCTACGAGCAGTACTTC.